This T cell receptor beta chain was recovered during a study of human T cells and chemical hapten exposure. The study's findings and limits: TCRs at high frequency, those above 1 in 1000, did not change with DPC sensitization. Donors had alopecia, so their immune response may differ from healthy people's.

V lost 3 bases and J lost 2, with 14 bases in between. CDR1 SGHVS and CDR2 FNYEAQ come from the germline V gene. The CDR3 has 15 amino acids. This clonotype was detected many times. Its antigen is undetermined. TCRdb ran MiXCR on the RACE reads and lists one entry per CDR3 protein. Of some 330,000 distinct CDR3 sequences detected, about 5% appear once; the ten largest clones hold around 8.6%. Time point reported: pre-sensitization, week 0. Documented treatment: therapeutic diphenylcyclopropenone sensitization with weekly scalp DPC. Donors were 18 to 70-year-old alopecia patients suitable for DPC. The study extracted total RNA from unfractionated whole blood.

The sequence came from a young woman with alopecia areata. Some clones in this sample may be carry-over from other donors' samples. The chain combines TRBV7-6 with TRBJ2-7; no definite D call. This specimen consisted of whole blood, obtained in connection with sensitization to the hapten diphenylcyclopropenone (DPC). CDR3 loop: CASSLYGSPTYEQYF. In DNA form, the CDR3 reads TGTGCCAGCAGCTTGTACGGATCACCAACCTACGAGCAGTACTTC.